This T cell receptor beta chain was sequenced in a study of human T cells and chemical hapten exposure. Across the study: Sensitizing treatment utilized 2% DPC over a roughly 2 cm by roughly 2 cm portion of upper inner arm skin. Patch tests put 0.01% DPC on the upper back, read at 6 days.

Time point given: pre-sensitization, week 0. Indicated treatment: therapeutic diphenylcyclopropenone sensitization with weekly scalp DPC. This CDR3 is built from 16 residues. Germline loops: CDR1 SGHVS, CDR2 FNYEAQ. Trimming cost V 5 bases and J 2 bases, with 13 bases left between them. Findings of the study overall: The formation of large CDR3 similarity clusters by expanded TCRs significantly exceeded that of controls.

Individual cDNA molecules received unique molecular identifiers in the library. Using its own MiXCR run on the RACE reads, TCRdb lists one record per CDR3 protein. The sample holds about 90,000 distinct CDR3 sequences, 6.5% to 10% seen once. This clonotype was detected only a few times. What it binds is not known. The sequence was obtained from a man aged 40-49 years with alopecia areata. Some clones in this sample may be carry-over from other donors' samples. This chain connects TRBV7-6 to TRBJ2-6, with D hard to call. Sequencing was performed on whole blood, taken in connection with sensitization to the hapten diphenylcyclopropenone (DPC). In nucleotides, the CDR3 is TGTGCCAGCAGCCGTATATGGGGAACTGGGGCCAACGTCCTGACTTTC. This codes for CASSRIWGTGANVLTF.